A single sample gave rise to the 23 T cell receptor beta chains below, sequenced in a study of blood T cell repertoires in COVID-19. Sequencing used immunoSEQ multiplex PCR; TCRdb keeps in-frame clones, though not all of them. This sample has some 200,000 clones, with 65% to 90% found just once. The sequenced sample consisted of PBMCs or T cells enriched from blood (not recorded which). The receptors stem from a woman aged 50 to 60 with acute COVID-19.

The V and J genes are TRBV23-1 and TRBJ1-5, with TRBD1 identical over 8 bases. TRBV23-1 is an ORF, with its function uncertain. The CDR3 sequence is 15 residues long. The J segment lost 7 bases and the V segment lost 4 bases, leaving 9 bases of the junction unmatched. CDR3 nucleotides: TGCGCCAGCAGTCTTTTGGACAGGGTAAAGCAGCCCCAGCATTTT. It encodes CASSLLDRVKQPQHF.

The rearrangement joins TRBV27 to TRBJ2-1; TRBD2 might be the D (5 bases). The CDR3 spans 15 residues. The germline gives CDR1 MNHEY, CDR2 SMNVEV (reference sequence). Trimming shortened V by 1 base and J by 4 bases, and 11 bases separated the two germline ends. The CDR3 DNA reads as TGTGCCAGCAGTTTATACGCTAGCAGTTACAATGAGCAGTTCTTC. Its translation is CASSLYASSYNEQFF.

The chain employs TRBV5-1 and TRBJ1-1; D perhaps matches TRBD1 (5 bases). The CDR3 runs 15 residues. Trimming cost V 5 bases and J 0 bases, with 14 bases left between them. Germline CDR1 SGHRS, CDR2 YFSETQ. CDR3 residues: CASRGAQGLNTEAFF. The CDR3 DNA sequence: TGCGCCAGCAGAGGTGCGCAGGGTCTGAACACTGAAGCTTTCTTT.

This chain uses TRBV7-2 with TRBJ1-2; D may be TRBD1 (5 bases). Germline CDR1 SGHTA, CDR2 FQGNSA. The CDR3 length is 14 residues. The V gene lost 5 bases and the J gene lost 5 bases, with 15 bases spanning the gap. The CDR3 loop is CASSLIQGKYGYTF. The CDR3 DNA reads as TGTGCCAGCAGCCTGATCCAGGGCAAGTATGGCTACACCTTC.

This clone was counted once. The V gene is TRBV21-1, the J gene TRBJ1-3; TRBD1 is the table's D call and was not checked against the DNA. TRBV21-1 is deemed a pseudogene. The CDR3 length is 17 residues. DNA for the CDR3: TGTGCCAGCAGCACCGGGGGGACAGGCTTATCTGGAAACACCATATATTTT. It is translated as CASSTGGTGLSGNTIYF.

V is TRBV3-1 (or the pseudogene TRBV3-2) and J is TRBJ2-1; D remains unclear. The CDR3 loop spans 14 amino acids. CDR1 and CDR2 (germline): LGHDT, YNNKEL (reference sequence). Trimming cost V 0 bases and J 7 bases, with 10 bases left between them. CDR3: CASSQDRLQNEQFF. The CDR3 bases are TGTGCCAGCAGCCAAGATAGGCTACAGAATGAGCAGTTCTTC.

The chain recombines TRBV7-2 with TRBJ1-6; TRBD1 matches 10 bases. The trim removed 1 base at V and 6 bases at J, leaving 6 bases unmatched. CDR1 and CDR2 from the germline V gene are SGHTA and FQGNSA. The CDR3 totals 17 residues. CDR3 protein: CASSLGGWTGGNSPLHF. The CDR3, as DNA: TGTGCCAGCAGCTTAGGAGGGTGGACAGGGGGTAATTCACCCCTCCACTTT.

The V and J genes are TRBV28 and TRBJ1-6; D perhaps matches TRBD1 (5 bases). This CDR3 is 15 amino acids long. The germline V and J ends were trimmed by 6 bases and 6 bases, with 15 bases remaining between them. Germline V gene lookup returns CDR1 MDHEN and CDR2 SYDVKM. This CDR3 reads CASRQNQGLNSPLHF. CDR3 DNA: TGTGCCAGCAGGCAGAACCAGGGACTTAATTCACCCCTCCACTTT. The full variable domain, rest sourced from reference TRBV28 and TRBJ1-6, is DVKVTQSSRYLVKRTGEKVFLECVQDMDHENMFWYRQDPGLGLRLIYFSYDVKMKEKGDIPEGYSVSREKKERFSLILESASTNQTSMYLCASRQNQGLNSPLHFGNGTRLTVT.

The V call is TRBV3-1 (or the pseudogene TRBV3-2), the J call TRBJ1-1; a possible D gene is TRBD1 (6 bases). Trimming removed 5 bases at V and 5 bases at J, with 15 bases between. The CDR3 runs 14 residues. The germline V gene has CDR1 LGHDT and CDR2 YNNKEL (reference sequence). CDR3: CASSAQGLVTEAFF. In nucleotides, the CDR3 is TGTGCCAGCAGCGCCCAGGGGTTGGTGACTGAAGCTTTCTTT.

The chain employs TRBV7-2 and TRBJ1-3; D is unresolved. The CDR3 covers 14 residues. The germline V gene has CDR1 SGHTA and CDR2 FQGNSA. Between the trimmed V and J ends, which lost 5 bases and 0 bases, there was a span of 8 bases. The CDR3 sequence is CASSPQFSGNTIYF. In DNA form, the CDR3 reads TGTGCCAGCAGCCCCCAGTTCTCTGGAAACACCATATATTTT.

The chain uses TRBV7-2 and TRBJ2-7, with 8 bases lining up with TRBD2. The CDR3 length is 16 residues. With 0 bases clipped from V and 3 bases from J, the junction kept 7 bases outside the gene matches. CDR1 and CDR2 from the germline V gene are SGHTA and FQGNSA. The CDR3 reads CASSLARAGAFYEQYF. For the CDR3, the DNA is TGTGCCAGCAGCTTAGCGCGAGCGGGAGCTTTCTACGAGCAGTACTTC. The whole variable domain, filled in from reference TRBV7-2 and TRBJ2-7, reads GAGVSQSPSNKVTEKGKDVELRCDPISGHTALYWYRQSLGQGLEFLIYFQGNSAPDKSGLPSDRFSAERTGGSVSTLTIQRTQQEDSAVYLCASSLARAGAFYEQYFGPGTRLTVT.

The V gene is TRBV7-2, the J gene TRBJ2-7; the match to TRBD1 covers 7 bases. V shed 5 bases, J shed 5 bases, and the junction held 12 bases outside the gene matches. The germline CDR1 and CDR2 sequences are SGHTA and FQGNSA. This CDR3 spans 15 amino acids. The CDR3 region is CASSQRQGSPHEQYF. The CDR3 DNA follows: TGTGCCAGCAGCCAACGACAGGGCAGCCCCCACGAGCAGTACTTC.

CDR3 DNA sequence: TGCGCCAGCAGCTTCGGACAGCTCACAGATACGCAGTATTTT. As protein: CASSFGQLTDTQYF. This chain joins TRBV5-1 and TRBJ2-3, with D possibly matching TRBD1 (6 bases). CDR1 and CDR2 from the germline V gene are SGHRS and YFSETQ. This CDR3 spans 14 amino acids. Trimming shortened V by 2 bases and J by 2 bases, and 9 bases separated the two germline ends.

V is TRBV18 and J is TRBJ1-5, with a tentative D call TRBD1 (6 bases). The CDR3 contains 14 residues. Germline CDR1 and CDR2: KGHSH and LQKENI. V shed 5 bases and J shed 0 bases, with 8 bases lying between them. CDR3 coding DNA: TGTGCCAGCTCAGGACAGTATAGCAATCAGCCCCAGCATTTT. It yields the protein CASSGQYSNQPQHF.

The chain couples TRBV5-4 to TRBJ1-1, with a possible D match to TRBD1 (6 bases). The CDR3 is made up of 15 amino acids. Trimming took off 0 bases at V and 4 bases at J, with 13 bases between the two ends. Germline V gene sequence: CDR1 SGHNT, CDR2 YYREEE (reference sequence). CDR3: CASSLVAGAVTEAFF. DNA for the CDR3: TGTGCCAGCAGCTTGGTCGCGGGGGCAGTCACTGAAGCTTTCTTT.

This chain links TRBV28 with TRBJ1-1; 8 bases are shared with TRBD1. This CDR3 has 13 residues. J was trimmed by 7 bases and V by 3 bases; bases with no gene match: 4. CDR1 MDHEN and CDR2 SYDVKM come from the germline V gene. Written as DNA, the CDR3 is TGTGCCAGCAGTTTGGTGACAGGGGTTGAAGCTTTCTTT. Its translation is CASSLVTGVEAFF.

This chain joins TRBV7-2 and TRBJ2-2; no firm D call. This CDR3 contains 13 residues. Trimming shortened V by 3 bases and J by 5 bases, and 7 bases separated the two germline ends. The germline gives CDR1 SGHTA, CDR2 FQGNSA. The CDR3 DNA reads as TGTGCCAGCAGCTTCCTGTATACCGGGGAGCTGTTTTTT. Amino acids: CASSFLYTGELFF.

V usage is TRBV4-3 and J usage is TRBJ2-5; D is ambiguous. This CDR3 is 15 amino acids long. Germline-derived CDR1 and CDR2 are LGHNA and YSLEER. Between the trimmed V and J ends, which lost 0 bases and 5 bases, there was a span of 13 bases. The CDR3 sequence is CASSQDLTVSETQYF. The CDR3 bases are TGCGCCAGCAGCCAAGATCTTACGGTTTCGGAGACCCAGTACTTC.

The chain carries TRBV9 and TRBJ2-7, with 11 nucleotides matching TRBD2. V shed 0 bases, J shed 4 bases, and the junction held 6 bases outside the gene matches. CDR1 is SGDLS, CDR2 YYNGEE, per germline. The CDR3 sequence is 16 residues long. The CDR3, as DNA: TGTGCCAGCAGCGTAGGTGGTAGCGGGGGGGCTTACGAGCAGTACTTC. This translates into CASSVGGSGGAYEQYF.

The gene calls are TRBV19 and TRBJ2-7; 8 positions match TRBD1. Per the germline V gene, CDR1 is LNHDA and CDR2 is SQIVND (reference sequence). The CDR3 length is 15 residues. After removal of 4 bases from V and 0 bases from J, the junction contained 5 bases not matched to a gene. The CDR3 region is CASSTGQGGSYEQYF. The DNA for the CDR3 is TGTGCCAGTAGTACAGGACAGGGTGGCTCCTACGAGCAGTACTTC.

The CDR3 bases are TGTGCCAGCAGCACCCGGACAGGGGGCGTTAGGCTGCTCCACTTT. This codes for CASSTRTGGVRLLHF. This chain connects TRBV11-3 to TRBJ1-6, with 11 bases identical to TRBD1. The CDR3 totals 15 residues. Germline lookup yields CDR1 SGHNT and CDR2 YENEEA. The J segment lost 16 bases and the V segment lost 5 bases, leaving 13 bases of the junction unmatched.

The gene calls are TRBV11-3 and TRBJ2-1; unclear D gene. The CDR3 has 13 residues. V shed 1 base and J shed 3 bases, with 4 bases lying between them. Germline CDR1 SGHNT, CDR2 YENEEA. The CDR3: CASSLGLYNEQFF. The DNA for the CDR3 is TGTGCCAGCAGCTTAGGTCTCTACAATGAGCAGTTCTTC.

Written as DNA, the CDR3 is TGTGCCTTCAGGACTAGCAGAAACGAGCAGTACTTC. Encoded protein: CAFRTSRNEQYF. The chain carries TRBV27 and TRBJ2-7, with 8 bases matching TRBD2. J gave up 5 bases and V 11 bases, and 8 bases lay outside the gene matches. Germline CDR1 is MNHEY and CDR2 is SMNVEV (reference sequence). This CDR3 spans 12 amino acids.